The present T cell receptor beta chain was sequenced within a study of blood T cells in healthy people across ages. Trimming took 3 bases from V and 3 from J; bases not matched to a gene: 4. Germline CDR1 reads LGHDT; CDR2 reads YNNKEL (reference sequence). This CDR3 is 14 amino acids long. The sample holds a few counts of this clonotype. Its antigen is not identified. It was with a sample-barcoded 5' primer and a J-beta primer mix that a second PCR of roughly 7 to 12 cycles was run. The study obtained at least 2.5 million CDR3-containing paired-end reads from every sample. TCRdb recomputed calls from the 5' RACE reads with MiXCR, one row per CDR3 protein. The sample includes under 2,000,000 distinct CDR3 sequences, about 49% of them seen just once. Study findings and constraints: With unsorted PBMCs, a conclusive comparison of naive versus antigen-experienced cells was not possible. Comparison with aged donors showed that long-lived donors had more naive CD4+ cells and higher diversity.

The J gene is TRBJ2-7, the V gene TRBV3-1; TRBD1 matches at 8 bases. The sample taken for sequencing was blood. This receptor was obtained from a woman aged 40 to 50 in good health. CDR3 DNA sequence: TGTGCCAGCAGCCACCGGACAGGGAACTACGAGCAGTACTTC. It specifies CASSHRTGNYEQYF.